This T cell receptor (beta chain) was recovered during a study of spatial heterogeneity in lung cancer. About the study: Alpha-chain detections were consistently fewer than beta-chain detections among the sequences. In raw reads, more than 8.5 appearances on average were recorded for each unique TCR and UMI combination.

TCRdb reprocessed the 5' RACE reads with MiXCR, giving one entry per CDR3 protein. The sample contains roughly 48,000 distinct CDR3 sequences, roughly 5% of which appear only once. From germline, CDR1 is SEHNR and CDR2 FQNEAQ (reference sequence). Losses at the gene ends were 0 bases for V and 6 bases for J; bases not matched to a gene: 3. CDR3 length: 15 residues. This clonotype came up many times. The time point was: sample taken at primary tumor resection. Donation came from 70 or so patients with untreated early-stage non-small cell lung cancer. The authors sequenced whole RNA from tumor, nontumor lung or frozen PBMC without sorting.

The genes are TRBV7-9 and TRBJ1-5; TRBD1 matches 9 bases. Sequencing was performed on PBMCs, taken at surgery. The sequence was obtained from a male donor with early-stage non-small cell lung cancer. The CDR3: CASSLAGTGTQPQHF. CDR3 DNA sequence: TGTGCCAGCAGCTTAGCGGGGACAGGGACTCAGCCCCAGCATTTT. The variable domain in full, with the rest retrieved from reference TRBV7-9 and TRBJ1-5, is DTGVSQNPRHKITKRGQNVTFRCDPISEHNRLYWYRQTLGQGPEFLTYFQNEAQLEKSRLLSDRFSAERPKGSFSTLEIQRTEQGDSAMYLCASSLAGTGTQPQHFGDGTRLSIL.